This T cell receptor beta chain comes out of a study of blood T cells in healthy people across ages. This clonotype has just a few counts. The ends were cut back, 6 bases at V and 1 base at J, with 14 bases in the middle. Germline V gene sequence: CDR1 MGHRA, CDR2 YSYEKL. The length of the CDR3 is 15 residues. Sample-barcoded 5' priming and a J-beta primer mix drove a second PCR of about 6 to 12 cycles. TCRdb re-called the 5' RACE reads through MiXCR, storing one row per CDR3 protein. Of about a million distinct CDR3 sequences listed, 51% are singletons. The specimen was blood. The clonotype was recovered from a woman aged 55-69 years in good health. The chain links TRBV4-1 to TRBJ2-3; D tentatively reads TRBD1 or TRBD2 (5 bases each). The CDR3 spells CASSRWDQGTDTQYF. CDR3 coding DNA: TGCGCCAGCAGTAGGTGGGACCAAGGCACAGATACGCAGTATTTT.